A selection of T cell receptor beta chains follows, all from one sample in a study of cytomegalovirus exposure and HLA in healthy donors. Data came from immunoSEQ multiplex PCR; TCRdb stores just in-frame clones and leaves some out. The table shows roughly 99,000 clones, with 81% occurring only once. The sample taken for sequencing was PBMCs. The receptors stem from a man aged 25-45 years in good health and CMV-seronegative. Both conserved end residues are part of each CDR3. The order of the fields is J gene, V gene, D gene, clone size, CDR3 protein, CDR3 DNA. D genes are given only for firm matches. Clone size is given for some rows only: seen once, a few or many times, or a class if the clone is expanded.

>TRBJ1-1|TRBV18|TRBD1|NA
CASSAGQGRTEAFF
TGTGCCAGCTCCGCAGGACAGGGCCGAACTGAAGCTTTCTTT
>TRBJ1-1|TRBV7-3|TRBD1|NA
CASSPKDRGGTEAFF
TGTGCCAGCAGCCCCAAAGACAGGGGAGGAACTGAAGCTTTCTTT
>TRBJ2-3|TRBV5-1|NA|NA
CASSFEARSTTDTQYF
TGCGCCAGCAGCTTTGAGGCGCGGTCGACTACAGATACGCAGTATTTT
>TRBJ2-3|TRBV11-3|TRBD1|NA
CASSHRGSTDTQYF
TGTGCCAGCAGCCACAGGGGCAGCACAGATACGCAGTATTTT
>TRBJ1-2|TRBV7-9|NA|NA
CASSHPGGNQIGGYTF
TGTGCCAGCAGTCACCCCGGGGGAAACCAGATCGGTGGCTACACCTTC
>TRBJ2-2|TRBV4-1|TRBD2|NA
CASSSATFSGGTDTGELFF
TGCGCCAGCAGCTCAGCCACCTTTAGCGGGGGGACCGACACCGGGGAGCTGTTTTTT
>TRBJ1-2|TRBV19|TRBD1|NA
CASSNSGTGNYGYTF
TGTGCCAGTAGCAACTCCGGGACAGGGAACTATGGCTACACCTTC
>TRBJ2-2|TRBV5-1|NA|NA
CASSSTPNTGELFF
TGCGCCAGCAGCTCCACACCGAACACCGGGGAGCTGTTTTTT
>TRBJ2-7|TRBV30|NA|NA
CAWGAGTAPYEQYF
TGTGCCTGGGGGGCAGGGACTGCTCCCTACGAGCAGTACTTC
>TRBJ2-1|TRBV6-5|TRBD2|few
CASRLGTSGNNEQFF
TGTGCCAGCAGACTCGGGACTAGCGGGAACAATGAGCAGTTCTTC
>TRBJ1-2|TRBV30|NA|few
CAWTTYNYGYTF
TGTGCCTGGACGACATATAACTATGGCTACACCTTC
>TRBJ1-5|TRBV28|NA|NA
CASSAQGLQPQHF
TGTGCCAGCAGTGCACAGGGTCTGCAGCCCCAGCATTTT
>TRBJ2-1|TRBV4-1|TRBD2|NA
CASSHLPGGGWGEQFF
TGCGCCAGCAGCCACCTACCGGGGGGGGGATGGGGTGAGCAGTTCTTC
>TRBJ2-5|TRBV6-1|TRBD2|NA
CASSEARLAAGISIETQYF
TGTGCCAGCAGTGAAGCCCGGTTGGCAGCGGGAATTAGTATAGAGACCCAGTACTTC
>TRBJ1-2|TRBV6-1|NA|few
CASSDDGYTF
TGTGCCAGCAGTGACGATGGCTACACCTTC
>TRBJ2-1|TRBV6-5|TRBD1|NA
CASKTGIHNEQFF
TGTGCCAGTAAGACAGGGATCCACAATGAGCAGTTCTTC
>TRBJ1-1|TRBV6-5|TRBD1|NA
CASSSPGQVEAFF
TGTGCCAGCAGTTCGCCCGGACAGGTTGAAGCTTTCTTT
>TRBJ2-2|TRBV4-2|TRBD2|NA
CASSLPGLAGTYSNTGELFF
TGTGCCAGCAGCCTTCCGGGGCTAGCGGGGACCTATTCGAACACCGGGGAGCTGTTTTTT
>TRBJ1-2|TRBV7-2|TRBD1|NA
CASSLRDRGPINYGYTF
TGTGCCAGCAGCTTACGGGACAGGGGCCCTATTAACTATGGCTACACCTTC
>TRBJ1-1|TRBV7-8|NA|NA
CASSFRAGVPMNTEAFF
TGTGCCAGCAGCTTTAGGGCAGGGGTTCCTATGAACACTGAAGCTTTCTTT
>TRBJ1-1|TRBV5-8|NA|NA
CASSLGAMGNTEAFF
TGTGCCAGCAGCTTGGGGGCAATGGGGAACACTGAAGCTTTCTTT
>TRBJ2-7|TRBV15|NA|few
CATSRDTYYEQYF
TGTGCCACCAGCAGGGACACCTACTACGAGCAGTACTTC
>TRBJ2-2|TRBV25-1|NA|NA
CASDAQGAVGGELFF
TGTGCCAGCGACGCCCAAGGGGCGGTCGGGGGGGAGCTGTTTTTT
>TRBJ2-3|TRBV2|TRBD2|NA
CASTTSGGAEDTQYF
TGTGCCAGCACAACTAGCGGGGGGGCCGAAGATACGCAGTATTTT
>TRBJ2-7|TRBV9|NA|NA
CASSPRGGAGEQYF
TGTGCCAGCAGCCCCAGAGGAGGCGCGGGCGAGCAGTACTTC
>TRBJ2-4|TRBV11-1|NA|NA
CASSLAQGLAKNIQYF
TGTGCCAGCAGCTTAGCCCAGGGCCTAGCCAAAAACATTCAGTACTTC
>TRBJ2-1|TRBV4-2|NA|NA
CASSQELRREQFF
TGTGCCAGCAGCCAAGAATTGAGGAGGGAGCAGTTCTTC
>TRBJ1-5|TRBV10-2|NA|NA
CASMGSGGNQPQHF
TGCGCCAGCATGGGTTCAGGGGGCAATCAGCCCCAGCATTTT
>TRBJ1-4|TRBV5-1|NA|NA
CASSPGGVNEKLFF
TGCGCCAGCAGCCCCGGAGGGGTCAATGAAAAACTGTTTTTT
>TRBJ2-7|TRBV6-1|NA|NA
CASSVNRVPYEQYF
TGTGCCAGCAGTGTAAACAGGGTTCCCTACGAGCAGTACTTC
>TRBJ1-2|TRBV15|TRBD1|NA
CATSRAGGGYTF
TGTGCCACCAGCCGGGCAGGGGGGGGCTACACCTTC
>TRBJ2-5|TRBV15|NA|NA
CATSRDRGAGEAQYF
TGTGCCACCAGCAGAGATCGGGGGGCGGGGGAGGCCCAGTACTTC
>TRBJ2-6|TRBV13|NA|NA
CASSLYASGANVLTF
TGTGCCAGCAGCTTGTACGCGTCTGGGGCCAACGTCCTGACTTTC
>TRBJ1-2|TRBV30|TRBD1|NA
CAWQTGGANYGYTF
TGTGCCTGGCAAACAGGGGGCGCGAACTATGGCTACACCTTC
>TRBJ1-1|TRBV10-2|NA|NA
CASRQGITEAFF
TGCGCCTCCAGGCAGGGGATCACTGAAGCTTTCTTT
>TRBJ2-5|TRBV12-5|TRBD2|NA
CASGLEGLAGETQYF
TGTGCTAGTGGTTTGGAGGGACTAGCGGGAGAGACCCAGTACTTC
>TRBJ2-5|TRBV5-1|TRBD1|NA
CASSLLGRGQETQYF
TGCGCCAGCAGCCTCCTTGGCAGGGGGCAAGAGACCCAGTACTTC
>TRBJ2-7|TRBV7-8|NA|once
CASSLSPGTYEQYF
TGTGCCAGCAGCTTATCGCCAGGGACATACGAGCAGTACTTC
>TRBJ2-3|TRBV6-4|TRBD1|NA
CASSDSGGQGADTQYF
TGTGCCAGCAGTGACTCAGGGGGACAGGGGGCAGATACGCAGTATTTT
>TRBJ1-5|TRBV7-2|NA|NA
CASSSSMVFPNQPQHF
TGTGCCAGCAGCTCGAGTATGGTGTTCCCTAATCAGCCCCAGCATTTT
>TRBJ1-2|TRBV29-1|NA|NA
CSVSQGGGYGYTF
TGCAGCGTTTCTCAGGGAGGCGGCTATGGCTACACCTTC
>TRBJ2-5|TRBV9|NA|NA
CASSVASLETQYF
TGTGCCAGCAGCGTAGCTTCCCTGGAGACCCAGTACTTC
>TRBJ2-4|TRBV6-1|TRBD2|few
CASSEDSGGAKNIQYF
TGTGCCAGCAGTGAAGATAGCGGGGGGGCCAAAAACATTCAGTACTTC
>TRBJ1-3|TRBV4-1|TRBD1|NA
CASSPRGFRGQGVLEGNTIYF
TGCGCCAGCAGCCCACGAGGGTTTAGGGGACAGGGGGTTTTAGAAGGAAACACCATATATTTT
>TRBJ2-7|TRBV30|NA|NA
CAWSVSVGFRNEQYF
TGTGCCTGGAGTGTGAGTGTCGGGTTTCGCAACGAGCAGTACTTC
>TRBJ2-3|TRBV2|NA|NA
CASSEQGGRGDTQYF
TGTGCCAGCAGTGAACAAGGCGGGCGGGGAGATACGCAGTATTTT
>TRBJ1-2|TRBV2|TRBD1|NA
CASSPTGTGSNGYTF
TGTGCCAGCAGCCCAACCGGGACAGGGTCGAATGGCTACACCTTC
>TRBJ2-5|TRBV29-1|TRBD2|NA
CVGGGLGETQYF
TGCGTCGGGGGGGGCCTGGGAGAGACCCAGTACTTC
>TRBJ2-5|TRBV6-1|TRBD2|NA
CASASGGAGETQYF
TGTGCCAGCGCTAGCGGGGGGGCGGGGGAGACCCAGTACTTC
>TRBJ1-1|TRBV7-8|NA|NA
CASSSEGRWNTEAFF
TGTGCCAGCAGCTCGGAGGGGCGGTGGAACACTGAAGCTTTCTTT
>TRBJ1-4|TRBV7-9|TRBD1|NA
CASSPGRDRDGEDEKLFF
TGTGCCAGCAGCCCCGGCCGGGACAGGGATGGGGAAGATGAAAAACTGTTTTTT
>TRBJ2-2|TRBV6-4|NA|NA
CASSHIWNTGELFF
TGTGCCAGCAGCCACATTTGGAACACCGGGGAGCTGTTTTTT